A single sample gave rise to the 5 T cell receptor beta chains below, sequenced in a study of human T cells and chemical hapten exposure. TCRdb recomputed calls from the RACE reads with MiXCR, one row per CDR3 protein. The repertoire has more than 65,000 distinct CDR3 sequences, 30% to 35% of them found once; the top ten carry 7.5% to 10%. Time point specified: patch test 1, 2 weeks after DPC sensitization. The treatment was: therapeutic diphenylcyclopropenone sensitization with weekly scalp DPC. Source: whole blood, taken in connection with sensitization to the hapten diphenylcyclopropenone (DPC). The receptors originated from a man aged 35 to 55 with alopecia areata. Some clones in this sample may be carry-over from other donors' samples.

Only a few counts were recorded for this clonotype. The V and J genes are TRBV7-9 and TRBJ1-5; 7 bases are a match to TRBD1. Germline V CDR1 and CDR2: SEHNR, FQNEAQ (reference sequence). The length of the CDR3 is 19 residues. V lost 1 base and J lost 0; bases outside the gene matches: 12. The chain's CDR3 is CASSLVVGRGSSSNQPQHF. The CDR3 DNA is TGTGCCAGCAGCTTAGTCGTGGGCAGGGGGAGTTCTAGCAATCAGCCCCAGCATTTT.

This clonotype was recorded a few times. The rearrangement links TRBV24-1 to TRBJ2-2, with D maybe TRBD1 (5 bases). Trimming took off 3 bases at V and 4 bases at J, with 14 bases between the two ends. The CDR3 is 16 residues long. In germline, CDR1 is KGHDR, CDR2 SFDVKD. Here the CDR3 DNA reads TGTGCCACCAGTGATCCACGGACACGTACCACCGGGGAGCTGTTTTTT. Protein sequence: CATSDPRTRTTGELFF.

This chain connects TRBV5-6 to TRBJ1-2; D possibly corresponds to TRBD1 (6 bases). V gave up 4 bases and J gave up 4 bases, with 17 bases separating them. Germline assignment: CDR1 SGHDT and CDR2 YYEEEE. The CDR3 sequence is 15 residues long. This CDR3 reads CASSVGGGAIYGYTF. For the CDR3, the DNA is TGTGCCAGCAGCGTCGGGGGGGGCGCGATCTATGGCTACACCTTC.

The genes are TRBV7-6 and TRBJ1-3, with unresolved D. Germline assignment: CDR1 SGHVS and CDR2 FNYEAQ. The CDR3 has 17 residues. V was shortened by 0 bases and J by 2 bases, with 14 bases between the two germline ends. In DNA form, the CDR3 reads TGTGCCAGCAGCTTAGCGGGTTCGAGGTTCCCTGGAAACACCATATATTTT. Amino acids: CASSLAGSRFPGNTIYF.

This clonotype was counted a few times. The V and J genes are TRBV6-1 and TRBJ1-3; perhaps TRBD1 as D (5 bases). Germline-derived CDR1 and CDR2 are MNHNS and SASEGT. The CDR3 is 15 residues long. Between the trimmed V and J ends, which lost 4 bases and 2 bases, there was a span of 12 bases. The CDR3 sequence: CASSVGGWTGNTIYF. CDR3 DNA sequence: TGTGCCAGCAGTGTTGGGGGATGGACTGGAAACACCATATATTTT.